These 5 T cell receptor beta chains were all obtained from the same sample, sequenced in a study of cytotoxic CD8 clonotypes in ibrutinib-treated CLL. Measured with immunoSEQ multiplex PCR; TCRdb has only the in-frame clones, and not every one. Of some 140,000 clones detected, roughly 90% appear once; the ten largest clones hold 11%. This specimen consisted of PBMCs, obtained after 12 months of ibrutinib treatment. Receptor source: a human donor with chronic lymphocytic leukemia.

V usage is TRBV2 and J usage is TRBJ2-4; D possibly corresponds to TRBD1 (5 bases). Germline V gene lookup returns CDR1 SNHLY and CDR2 FYNNEI. CDR3 length equals 14 residues. V lost 3 bases and J lost 4, with 10 bases in between. CDR3 region: CASSEGQYKNIQYF. The CDR3 DNA follows: TGTGCCAGCAGTGAGGGGCAATATAAAAACATTCAGTACTTC.

The chain uses TRBV28 and TRBJ2-1; weak D call: TRBD1 (6 bases). V gave up 8 bases and J gave up 2 bases, with 16 bases separating them. Germline CDR1 is MDHEN and CDR2 is SYDVKM. The CDR3 runs to 15 residues. The DNA for the CDR3 is TGTGCCAGCTCCAAGCCCACAGGGCCCTACAATGAGCAGTTCTTC. It yields the protein CASSKPTGPYNEQFF.

The chain couples TRBV7-2 to TRBJ2-7; possibly TRBD1 for D (5 bases). Deletions cut 3 bases from V and 6 bases from J, with 24 bases between. The germline V gene encodes CDR1 SGHTA and CDR2 FQGNSA. This CDR3 has 17 residues. The CDR3 sequence is CASSFHLIPRVSGEQYF. CDR3 sequence (DNA): TGTGCCAGCAGCTTTCATCTGATCCCCAGGGTCTCAGGCGAGCAGTACTTC.

The rearrangement uses TRBV11-2 and TRBJ1-1; D perhaps matches TRBD1 (5 bases). The ends were cut back, 0 bases at V and 1 base at J, with 9 bases in the middle. Germline V gene lookup returns CDR1 SGHAT and CDR2 FQNNGV. This CDR3 region has 15 residues. CDR3 in DNA: TGTGCCAGCAGCTTAGAGGGGCATAAGAACACTGAAGCTTTCTTT. As protein: CASSLEGHKNTEAFF.

This clone showed up just once. CDR3 coding DNA: TGTGCCAGCAGCTTAGCGCTAATGTTGGGGACAGGGGGCGAAAAACTGTTTTTT. Protein: CASSLALMLGTGGEKLFF. This chain links TRBV7-9 with TRBJ1-4; TRBD1 agrees at 12 bases. Trimming at V came to 0 bases and at J to 8 bases, leaving 10 bases not matched to a gene. The CDR3 contains 18 residues. Germline values: CDR1 SEHNR, CDR2 FQNEAQ (reference sequence). Full variable domain (missing parts from reference TRBV7-9 and TRBJ1-4): DTGVSQNPRHKITKRGQNVTFRCDPISEHNRLYWYRQTLGQGPEFLTYFQNEAQLEKSRLLSDRFSAERPKGSFSTLEIQRTEQGDSAMYLCASSLALMLGTGGEKLFFGSGTQLSVL.